The rows below give T cell receptor beta chains drawn from one sample of a study of graft-versus-host responses after intestinal transplantation. The data were produced by immunoSEQ multiplex PCR, yet TCRdb's version contains in-frame clones alone and is incomplete. The repertoire holds 20,000 to 30,000 clones, with 70% to 90% as singletons. Sequencing was performed on PBMCs, taken approximately 450 days after intestinal transplant. These receptors all come from a human patient who received an intestinal transplant, so some T cells may come from the graft donor. Each CDR3 is given with its conserved first and last residue. The order of the fields is J gene, V gene, D gene, clone size, CDR3 DNA, CDR3 protein. A D gene is named only where the DNA matches it firmly. Only part of the rows carry a size: once, few, many, or a class if the clone is expanded.

TRBJ1-6,TRBV6-5,NA,NA,TGTGCCAGCAGTAGGGTGGATTCACCCCTCCACTTT,CASSRVDSPLHF
TRBJ1-5,TRBV15,NA,NA,TGTGCCACCAGCAGAGATCGAGGAGGACCGAGCAATCAGCCCCAGCATTTT,CATSRDRGGPSNQPQHF
TRBJ2-3,TRBV5-1,TRBD2,NA,TGCGCCAGCAGCAAAGGGGGGGCGGGAGGTACAGATACGCAGTATTTT,CASSKGGAGGTDTQYF
TRBJ1-1,TRBV30,NA,NA,TGTGCCTGGGGGGTGAACACTGAAGCTTTCTTT,CAWGVNTEAFF
TRBJ1-2,TRBV19,NA,NA,TGTGCCAAGCCCGGGGGGGGCTCTGGCTACACCTTC,CAKPGGGSGYTF
TRBJ2-3,TRBV11-2,NA,NA,TGTGCCAGCAGCTTTCCGACTAGTGGAGGGGATACGCAGTATTTT,CASSFPTSGGDTQYF
TRBJ2-6,TRBV7-3,TRBD1,NA,TGTGCCAGCAGCCCGGGTGGGACAGGTGGGGCCAACGTCCTGACTTTC,CASSPGGTGGANVLTF
TRBJ2-7,TRBV5-4,NA,once,TGTGCCAGCAGCGGGGGGGCGCGAGCGGAATCCTACGAGCAGTACTTC,CASSGGARAESYEQYF
TRBJ2-1,TRBV27,NA,NA,TGTGCCAGCAGTTCCCTACTAGATATTTCGCAGTTCTTC,CASSSLLDISQFF
TRBJ2-7,TRBV4-1,NA,NA,TGCGCCAGCAGCCCAGGGGGGTACGAGCAGTACTTC,CASSPGGYEQYF
TRBJ2-1,TRBV15,NA,NA,TGTGCCACCAGCAGAGGGAAGTTGTACAATGAGCAGTTCTTC,CATSRGKLYNEQFF
TRBJ2-5,TRBV7-3,NA,NA,TGTGCCAGCAGCTTAATGCTGGGGGGATTAGAGACCCAGTACTTC,CASSLMLGGLETQYF
TRBJ2-7,TRBV5-6,TRBD2,NA,TGTGCCAGCAGCTTTATAGCGGGAGGGCCGGGCGAGCAGTACTTC,CASSFIAGGPGEQYF
TRBJ1-5,TRBV4-2,NA,NA,TGTGCCAGCAGCCAAGACGGACCCCAGGCCCGGCATTTT,CASSQDGPQARHF
TRBJ1-4,TRBV15,NA,NA,TGTGCCACCAGCAGAGATCGGGGGGAAAAACTGTTTTTT,CATSRDRGEKLFF
TRBJ1-1,TRBV13,NA,NA,TGTGCCAGCAGCTCAACACCTGAAGCTTTCTTT,CASSSTPEAFF
TRBJ2-7,TRBV2,TRBD1,NA,TGTGCCAGCAGCGTCCAATGGACAGGGACCTACGAGCAGTACTTC,CASSVQWTGTYEQYF
TRBJ2-5,TRBV28,NA,once,TGTGCCAGCAGTTCCCCACCAGGATGGGAGACCCAGTACTTC,CASSSPPGWETQYF
TRBJ2-7,TRBV6-5,NA,NA,TGTGCCAGCTCCGCGGATCGGGACTCCTACGAGCAGTACTTC,CASSADRDSYEQYF
TRBJ1-5,TRBV6-5,TRBD1,once,TGTGCCAGCAGTGCACAGGGGGTGAGCAATCAGCCCCAGCATTTT,CASSAQGVSNQPQHF
TRBJ2-7,TRBV6-4,TRBD1,NA,TGTGCCCGCCACTCGGTAGGGACAGTCTCCTACGAGCAGTACTTC,CARHSVGTVSYEQYF
TRBJ2-5,TRBV29-1,TRBD2,few,TGCAGCGGTCATGCGGGAGTCGGAGAGACCCAGTACTTC,CSGHAGVGETQYF
TRBJ2-1,TRBV6-1,NA,NA,TGTGCCAGCAGCCCCACGTTTTGGGTAAATGAGCAGTTCTTC,CASSPTFWVNEQFF
TRBJ2-3,TRBV29-1,NA,NA,TGCAGCGCAGTCGGGCAGGGGGGGCACGCAGATACGCAGTATTTT,CSAVGQGGHADTQYF
TRBJ2-1,TRBV5-1,TRBD2,few,TGCGCCAGCAGCCTTCCCGGGACTAGCGGGAGGAATGAGCAGTTCTTC,CASSLPGTSGRNEQFF
TRBJ2-7,TRBV28,NA,NA,TGTGCCAGCAGCTCGCCCGCCGAGCAGTACTTC,CASSSPAEQYF